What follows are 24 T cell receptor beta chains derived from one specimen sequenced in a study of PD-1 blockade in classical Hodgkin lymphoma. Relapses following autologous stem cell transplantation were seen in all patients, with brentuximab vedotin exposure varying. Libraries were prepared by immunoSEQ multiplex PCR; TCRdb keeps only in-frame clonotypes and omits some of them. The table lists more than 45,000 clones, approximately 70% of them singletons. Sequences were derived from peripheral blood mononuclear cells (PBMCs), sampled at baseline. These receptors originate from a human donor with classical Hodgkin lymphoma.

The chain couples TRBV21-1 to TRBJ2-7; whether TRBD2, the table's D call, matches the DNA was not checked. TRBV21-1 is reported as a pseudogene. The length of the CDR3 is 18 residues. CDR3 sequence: CASSKAPQVRGRKHEQYF. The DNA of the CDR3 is TGTGCCAGCAGCAAAGCGCCTCAGGTTAGAGGGAGGAAGCACGAGCAGTACTTC.

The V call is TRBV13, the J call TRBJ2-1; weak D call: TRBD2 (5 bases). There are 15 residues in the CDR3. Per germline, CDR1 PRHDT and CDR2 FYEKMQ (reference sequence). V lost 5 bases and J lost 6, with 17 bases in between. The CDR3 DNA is TGTGCCAGCAGCCCAGCCTCCACTAGAGTCAATGAGCAGTTCTTC. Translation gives CASSPASTRVNEQFF.

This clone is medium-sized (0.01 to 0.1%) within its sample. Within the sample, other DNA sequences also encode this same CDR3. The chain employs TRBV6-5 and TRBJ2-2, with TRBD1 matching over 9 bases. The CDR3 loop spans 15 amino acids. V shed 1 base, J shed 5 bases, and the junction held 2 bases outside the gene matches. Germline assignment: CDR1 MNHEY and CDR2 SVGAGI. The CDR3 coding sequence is TGTGCCAGCAGTTACTACAGGGGGCGGACCGGGGAGCTGTTTTTT. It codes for CASSYYRGRTGELFF.

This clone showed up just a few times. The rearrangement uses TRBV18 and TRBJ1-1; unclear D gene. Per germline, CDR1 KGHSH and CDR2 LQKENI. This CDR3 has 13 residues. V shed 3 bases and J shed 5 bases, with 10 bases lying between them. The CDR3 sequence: CASSPVTPTEAFF. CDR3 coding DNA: TGTGCCAGCTCACCTGTCACCCCAACTGAAGCTTTCTTT.

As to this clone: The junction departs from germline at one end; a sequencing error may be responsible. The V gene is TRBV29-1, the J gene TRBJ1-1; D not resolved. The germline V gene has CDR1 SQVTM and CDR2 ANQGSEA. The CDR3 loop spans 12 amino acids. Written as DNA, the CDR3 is TGCAGCGCTGAAGGCACCAACACTGAAGCTTTCTTT. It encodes CSAEGTNTEAFF.

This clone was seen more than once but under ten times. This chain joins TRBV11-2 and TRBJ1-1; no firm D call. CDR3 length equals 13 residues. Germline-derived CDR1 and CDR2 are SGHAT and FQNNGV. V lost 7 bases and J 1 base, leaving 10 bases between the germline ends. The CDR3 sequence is CASTRSPNTEAFF. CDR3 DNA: TGTGCCAGCACCCGGTCCCCGAACACTGAAGCTTTCTTT.

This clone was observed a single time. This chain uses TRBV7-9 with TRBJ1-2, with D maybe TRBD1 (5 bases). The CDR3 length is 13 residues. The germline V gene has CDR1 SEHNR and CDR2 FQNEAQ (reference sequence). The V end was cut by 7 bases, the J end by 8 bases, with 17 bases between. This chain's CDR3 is CASTGRAPWGYTF. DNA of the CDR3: TGTGCCAGCACAGGGAGGGCCCCCTGGGGCTACACCTTC.

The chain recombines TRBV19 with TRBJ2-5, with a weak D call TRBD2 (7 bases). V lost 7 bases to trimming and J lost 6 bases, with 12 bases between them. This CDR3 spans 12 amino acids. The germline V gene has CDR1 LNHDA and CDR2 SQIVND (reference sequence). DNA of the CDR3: TGTGCCAGTAAGCGGGGACAAAAGACCCAGTACTTC. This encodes CASKRGQKTQYF.

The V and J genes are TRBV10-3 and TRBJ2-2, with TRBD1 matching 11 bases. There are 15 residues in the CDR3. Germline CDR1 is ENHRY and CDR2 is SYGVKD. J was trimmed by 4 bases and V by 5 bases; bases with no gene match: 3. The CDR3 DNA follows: TGTGCCATCAGTCCGGGACAGGGGGGCACCGGGGAGCTGTTTTTT. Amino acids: CAISPGQGGTGELFF.

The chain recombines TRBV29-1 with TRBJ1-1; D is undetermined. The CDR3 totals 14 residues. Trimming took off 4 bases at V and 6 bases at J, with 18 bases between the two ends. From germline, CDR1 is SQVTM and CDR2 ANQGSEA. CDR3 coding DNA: TGCAGCGTTGGGCAGAACGCCGGGATGTCTGAAGCTTTCTTT. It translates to CSVGQNAGMSEAFF.

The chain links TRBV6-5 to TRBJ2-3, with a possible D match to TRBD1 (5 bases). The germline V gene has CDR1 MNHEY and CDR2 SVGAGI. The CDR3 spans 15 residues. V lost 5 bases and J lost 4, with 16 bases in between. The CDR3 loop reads CASSPQTDRADTQYF. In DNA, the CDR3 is TGTGCCAGCAGTCCACAGACTGACAGAGCAGATACGCAGTATTTT.

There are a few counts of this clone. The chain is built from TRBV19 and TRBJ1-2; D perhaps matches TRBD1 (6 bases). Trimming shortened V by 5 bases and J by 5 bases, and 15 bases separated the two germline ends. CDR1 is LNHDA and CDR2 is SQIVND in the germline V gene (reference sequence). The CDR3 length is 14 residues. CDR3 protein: CASSSRDTPYGYTF. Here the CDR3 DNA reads TGTGCCAGTAGTTCCCGGGACACCCCGTATGGCTACACCTTC.

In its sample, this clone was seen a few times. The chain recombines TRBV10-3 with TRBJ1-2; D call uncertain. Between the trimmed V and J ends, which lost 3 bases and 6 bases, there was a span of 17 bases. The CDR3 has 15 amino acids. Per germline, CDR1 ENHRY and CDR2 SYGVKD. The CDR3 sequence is CAISDQDEVVHGYTF. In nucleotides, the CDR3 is TGTGCCATCAGTGATCAGGACGAAGTGGTCCATGGCTACACCTTC.

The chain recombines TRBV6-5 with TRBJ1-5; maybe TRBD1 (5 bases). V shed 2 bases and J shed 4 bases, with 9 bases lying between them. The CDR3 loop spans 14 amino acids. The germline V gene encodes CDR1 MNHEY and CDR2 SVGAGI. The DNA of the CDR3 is TGTGCCAGCAGTTACCGGGGGGGTAATCAGCCCCAGCATTTT. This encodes CASSYRGGNQPQHF.

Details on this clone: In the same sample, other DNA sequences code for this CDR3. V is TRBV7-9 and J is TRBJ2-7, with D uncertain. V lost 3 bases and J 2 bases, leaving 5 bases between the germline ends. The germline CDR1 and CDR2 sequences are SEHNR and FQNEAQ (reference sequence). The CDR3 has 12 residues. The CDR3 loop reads CASSLGTYEQYF. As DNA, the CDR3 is TGTGCCAGCAGCTTGGGAACCTACGAGCAGTACTTC.

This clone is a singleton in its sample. CDR3: CASSVGDPEDGNTIYF. DNA for the CDR3: TGTGCCAGCAGCGTAGGTGACCCCGAGGACGGAAACACCATATATTTT. The V call is TRBV9, the J call TRBJ1-3; D uncertain. There are 16 residues in the CDR3. The V gene's germline CDR1 is SGDLS and CDR2 YYNGEE. V shed 0 bases and J shed 4 bases, with 14 bases lying between them.

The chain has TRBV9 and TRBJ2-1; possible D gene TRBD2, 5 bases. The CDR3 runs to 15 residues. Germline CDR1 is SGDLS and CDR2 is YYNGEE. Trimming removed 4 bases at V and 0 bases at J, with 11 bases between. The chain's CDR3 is CASSTLRGSYNEQFF. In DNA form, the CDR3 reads TGTGCCAGCAGCACCCTCCGGGGCTCCTACAATGAGCAGTTCTTC.

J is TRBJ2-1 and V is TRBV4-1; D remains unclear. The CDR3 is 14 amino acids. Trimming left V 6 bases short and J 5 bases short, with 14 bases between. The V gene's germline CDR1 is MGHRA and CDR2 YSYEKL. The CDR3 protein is CASSMGNQDNEQFF. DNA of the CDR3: TGCGCCAGCAGTATGGGGAACCAAGACAATGAGCAGTTCTTC.

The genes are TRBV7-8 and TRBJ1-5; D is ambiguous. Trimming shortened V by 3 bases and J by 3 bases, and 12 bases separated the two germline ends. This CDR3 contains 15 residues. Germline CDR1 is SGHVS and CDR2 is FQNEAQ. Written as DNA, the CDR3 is TGTGCCAGCAGCTTGGGCAGCTTCCTCAATCAGCCCCAGCATTTT. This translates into CASSLGSFLNQPQHF.

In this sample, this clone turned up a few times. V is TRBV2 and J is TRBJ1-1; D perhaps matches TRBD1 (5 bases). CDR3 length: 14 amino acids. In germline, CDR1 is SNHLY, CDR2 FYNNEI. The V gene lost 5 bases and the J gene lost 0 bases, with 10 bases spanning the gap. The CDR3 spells CASSWGNMNTEAFF. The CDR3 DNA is TGTGCCAGCAGTTGGGGCAACATGAACACTGAAGCTTTCTTT.

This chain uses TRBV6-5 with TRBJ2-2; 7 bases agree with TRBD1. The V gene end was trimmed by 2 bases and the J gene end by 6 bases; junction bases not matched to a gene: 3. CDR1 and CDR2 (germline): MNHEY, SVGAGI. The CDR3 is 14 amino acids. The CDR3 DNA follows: TGTGCCAGCAGTTACGGGCAGGGGGCCGGGGAGCTGTTTTTT. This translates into CASSYGQGAGELFF.

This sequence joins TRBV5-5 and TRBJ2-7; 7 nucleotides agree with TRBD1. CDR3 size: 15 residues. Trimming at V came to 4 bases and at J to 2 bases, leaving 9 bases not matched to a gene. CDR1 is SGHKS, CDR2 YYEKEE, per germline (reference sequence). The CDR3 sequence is CASSVGGQATYEQYF. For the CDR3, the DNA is TGTGCCAGCAGCGTTGGTGGACAGGCAACCTACGAGCAGTACTTC.

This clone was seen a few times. CDR3 coding DNA: TGTGCCAGCAGTTTAGGGACAGGTAATCAGCCCCAGCATTTT. Protein: CASSLGTGNQPQHF. This chain joins TRBV27 and TRBJ1-5; 8 nucleotides match TRBD1. V lost 2 bases, J lost 4 bases, and 1 base stayed unmatched. This CDR3 has 14 amino acids. The germline V gene encodes CDR1 MNHEY and CDR2 SMNVEV (reference sequence).

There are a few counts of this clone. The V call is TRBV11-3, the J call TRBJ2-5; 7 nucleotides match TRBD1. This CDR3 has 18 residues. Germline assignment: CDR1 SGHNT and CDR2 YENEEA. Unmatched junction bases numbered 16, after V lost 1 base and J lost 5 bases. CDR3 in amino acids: CASSLAPPSTGPGETQYF. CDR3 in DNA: TGTGCCAGCAGCTTAGCCCCCCCATCGACAGGGCCGGGGGAGACCCAGTACTTC.